This entry describes one TCR beta chain. Germline assignment: CDR1 SQVTM and CDR2 ANQGSEA. The CDR3 loop spans 14 amino acids. The V segment lost 6 bases and the J segment 0 bases; nucleotides outside the gene matches: 5. Patients of the Seattle cohort, enrolled during active infection, were followed longitudinally. The source of the sample is a study of blood T cell repertoires in COVID-19. This table comes from immunoSEQ multiplex PCR, and its TCRdb copy is limited to in-frame clones, with some not included. The sample has roughly 100,000 clones, roughly 92% seen once. The sample comprised peripheral blood. This TCR was sampled from a woman aged 45-59 years with COVID-19, enrolled during active disease. The V call is TRBV29-1, the J call TRBJ1-5; 7 bases are a match to TRBD1. The DNA for the CDR3 is TGCAGCGTCGGGACAGATTATAGCAATCAGCCCCAGCATTTT. It specifies CSVGTDYSNQPQHF.